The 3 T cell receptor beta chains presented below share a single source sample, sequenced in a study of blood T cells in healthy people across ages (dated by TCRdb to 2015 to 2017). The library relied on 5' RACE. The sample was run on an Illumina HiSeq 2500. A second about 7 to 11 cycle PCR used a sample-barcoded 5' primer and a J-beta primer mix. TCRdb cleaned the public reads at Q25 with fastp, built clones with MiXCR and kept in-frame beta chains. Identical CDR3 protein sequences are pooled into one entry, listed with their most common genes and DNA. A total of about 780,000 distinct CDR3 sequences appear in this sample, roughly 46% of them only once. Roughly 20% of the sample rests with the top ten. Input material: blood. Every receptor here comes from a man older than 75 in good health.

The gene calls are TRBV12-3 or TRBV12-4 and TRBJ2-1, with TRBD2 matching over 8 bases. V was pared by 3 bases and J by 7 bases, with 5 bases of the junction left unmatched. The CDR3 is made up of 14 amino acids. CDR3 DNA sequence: TGTGCCAGCAGTTTCGGGACTAGGGGGAATGAGCAGTTCTTC. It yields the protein CASSFGTRGNEQFF.

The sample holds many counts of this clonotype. DNA of the CDR3: TGTGCCAGCAGCCCTCCGGGCCCCACAGATACGCAGTATTTT. This translates into CASSPPGPTDTQYF. This sequence joins TRBV5-4 and TRBJ2-3; no definite D call. Trimming took off 4 bases at V and 2 bases at J, with 11 bases between the two ends. The germline CDR1 and CDR2 sequences are SGHNT and YYREEE (reference sequence). This CDR3 contains 14 residues.

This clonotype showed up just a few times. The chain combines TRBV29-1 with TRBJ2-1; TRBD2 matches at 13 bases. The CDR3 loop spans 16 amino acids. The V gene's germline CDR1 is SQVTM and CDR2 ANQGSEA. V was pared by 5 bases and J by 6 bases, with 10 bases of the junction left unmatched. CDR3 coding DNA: TGCAGCGTTCCCCCTCGCGGGACTAGCGGGACCAATGAGCAGTTCTTC. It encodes CSVPPRGTSGTNEQFF.